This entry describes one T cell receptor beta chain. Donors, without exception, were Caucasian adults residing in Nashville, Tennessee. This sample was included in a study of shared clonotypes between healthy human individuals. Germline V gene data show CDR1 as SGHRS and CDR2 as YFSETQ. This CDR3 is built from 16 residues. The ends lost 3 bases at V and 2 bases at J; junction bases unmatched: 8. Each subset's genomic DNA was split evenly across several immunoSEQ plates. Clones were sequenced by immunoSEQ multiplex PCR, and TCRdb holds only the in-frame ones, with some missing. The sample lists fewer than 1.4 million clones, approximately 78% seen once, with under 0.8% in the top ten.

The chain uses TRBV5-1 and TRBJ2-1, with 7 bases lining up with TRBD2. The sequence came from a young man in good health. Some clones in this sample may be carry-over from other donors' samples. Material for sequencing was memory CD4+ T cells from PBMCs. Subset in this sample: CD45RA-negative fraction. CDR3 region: CASSYVTGLTYNEQFF. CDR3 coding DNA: TGCGCCAGCAGCTACGTGACGGGACTAACCTACAATGAGCAGTTCTTC.